Listed below are T cell receptor beta chains from one sample, sequenced in a study of T cells in Graves' hyperthyroidism and ophthalmopathy. MiXCR, applied by TCRdb to the multiplex PCR reads, yields one record per CDR3 protein. The top ten clones hold approximately 12% of a sample with roughly 600,000 distinct CDR3 sequences, approximately 15% of them seen once. Material for sequencing was blood. The receptor source for this set is a woman in her forties or fifties with Graves' ophthalmopathy. CDR3s include the opening cysteine and the closing phenylalanine or tryptophan. D genes are given only for firm matches. The size entry is marked missing in some rows and otherwise reads once, few, many or a size class.

D gene: TRBD1
V gene: TRBV14
J gene: TRBJ2-1
clone size: -
CDR3 DNA: TGTGCCAGCAGCCAAGTCAGGGGGCCTAATGAGCAGTTCTTC
CDR3 protein: CASSQVRGPNEQFF

D gene: TRBD2
V gene: TRBV3-1
J gene: TRBJ2-2
clone size: -
CDR3 DNA: TGTGCCAGCAGCCAAGAGGAACGGGACGGAGCGGGAGGAGTAAACACCGGGAAGCTGTTTTTT
CDR3 protein: CASSQEERDGAGGVNTGKLFF

D gene: -
V gene: TRBV25-1
J gene: TRBJ2-1
clone size: -
CDR3 DNA: TGTGCCAGTTGCGGGCAGGGAAATTACAATGAGCAGTTCTTC
CDR3 protein: CASCGQGNYNEQFF

D gene: -
V gene: TRBV5-5
J gene: TRBJ1-5
clone size: few
CDR3 DNA: TGTGCCAGCAGCCGGGCGTATAGCAATCAGCCCCAGCATTTT
CDR3 protein: CASSRAYSNQPQHF

D gene: TRBD2
V gene: TRBV6-8
J gene: TRBJ2-1
clone size: many
CDR3 DNA: TGTGCCAGCACCCCCCCAGCGGGAATATACAATGAGCAGTTCTTC
CDR3 protein: CASTPPAGIYNEQFF

D gene: -
V gene: TRBV5-5
J gene: TRBJ1-1
clone size: -
CDR3 DNA: TGTGCCAGCAGCCGACCCGGACAGCAGAACACTGAAGCTTTCTTT
CDR3 protein: CASSRPGQQNTEAFF

D gene: -
V gene: TRBV20-1
J gene: TRBJ2-1
clone size: many
CDR3 DNA: TGCAGTGCTAGAGACGGGCTAGCGAACAATGAGCAGTTCTTC
CDR3 protein: CSARDGLANNEQFF

D gene: -
V gene: TRBV24-1
J gene: TRBJ1-2
clone size: many
CDR3 DNA: TGTGCCACCAGTGCCGCCAGGTCCTATGGCTACACCTTC
CDR3 protein: CATSAARSYGYTF

D gene: -
V gene: TRBV6-5
J gene: TRBJ1-1
clone size: few
CDR3 DNA: TGTGCCAGCAGTTACCCCTTACAGGGTTTCACTGAAGCTTTCTTT
CDR3 protein: CASSYPLQGFTEAFF

D gene: -
V gene: TRBV9
J gene: TRBJ2-7
clone size: -
CDR3 DNA: TGTGCCAGCAGCTCCAGAGGAAATAATGAGCAGTACTTC
CDR3 protein: CASSSRGNNEQYF

D gene: -
V gene: TRBV30
J gene: TRBJ2-1
clone size: -
CDR3 DNA: TGTGCCTGGACCTGGGGGAATTCGTATGAGCAGTTCTTC
CDR3 protein: CAWTWGNSYEQFF

D gene: TRBD1
V gene: TRBV28
J gene: TRBJ1-5
clone size: many
CDR3 DNA: TGTGCCAGCAGCCGGCGTAGACAGGGGATAAGCAATCAGCCCCAGCATTTT
CDR3 protein: CASSRRRQGISNQPQHF

D gene: TRBD1
V gene: TRBV20-1
J gene: TRBJ2-2
clone size: few
CDR3 DNA: TGCAGTGCTAGAGATCAGGGGGAGAACACCGGGGAGCTGTTTTTT
CDR3 protein: CSARDQGENTGELFF

D gene: TRBD2
V gene: TRBV7-9
J gene: TRBJ2-7
clone size: many
CDR3 DNA: TGTGCCAGCAGTGACGGAGCGGGAACCTACGAGCAGTACTTC
CDR3 protein: CASSDGAGTYEQYF

D gene: -
V gene: TRBV20-1
J gene: TRBJ2-7
clone size: many
CDR3 DNA: TGCAGTGCTAGAAAGTCAGGGACCTACGAGCAGTACTTC
CDR3 protein: CSARKSGTYEQYF

D gene: -
V gene: TRBV27
J gene: TRBJ1-2
clone size: few
CDR3 DNA: TGTGCCAGCAGTTTGACTCCCGGCAATGGCTACACCTTC
CDR3 protein: CASSLTPGNGYTF

D gene: TRBD1
V gene: TRBV7-2
J gene: TRBJ2-5
clone size: many
CDR3 DNA: TGTGCCAGCAGCTTAGCACAGGGGGCGGAGGAGACCCAGTACTTC
CDR3 protein: CASSLAQGAEETQYF

D gene: -
V gene: TRBV20-1
J gene: TRBJ2-3
clone size: many
CDR3 DNA: TGCAGTGCTCCGAGACTAGTCGCCCTCACAGATACGCAGTATTTT
CDR3 protein: CSAPRLVALTDTQYF

D gene: -
V gene: TRBV20-1
J gene: TRBJ2-1
clone size: many
CDR3 DNA: TGCAGTGCTAGACCGGGACTGGCTTACAATGAGCAGTTCTTC
CDR3 protein: CSARPGLAYNEQFF

D gene: -
V gene: TRBV11-3
J gene: TRBJ1-1
clone size: many
CDR3 DNA: TGTGCCAGCAGCTTAGGTTTAGGTCTTCCGAACACTGAAGCTTTCTTT
CDR3 protein: CASSLGLGLPNTEAFF

D gene: -
V gene: TRBV29-1
J gene: TRBJ2-1
clone size: few
CDR3 DNA: TGCAGCGCTGGAAGCCCAGGGGTTGCGGGAGTCAATGAGCAGTTCTTC
CDR3 protein: CSAGSPGVAGVNEQFF

D gene: -
V gene: TRBV20-1
J gene: TRBJ1-5
clone size: many
CDR3 DNA: TGCAGTGCTACAGATAGCAATCAGCCCCAGCATTTT
CDR3 protein: CSATDSNQPQHF

D gene: -
V gene: TRBV10-2
J gene: TRBJ1-2
clone size: -
CDR3 DNA: TGCGCCAGCAGTGATGTTTTTGTCAGGACTACATATGGCTACACCTTC
CDR3 protein: CASSDVFVRTTYGYTF

D gene: TRBD2
V gene: TRBV6-1
J gene: TRBJ2-5
clone size: many
CDR3 DNA: TGTGCCAGTTCCCTAGCGGGAGGGCTTGAGACCCAGTACTTC
CDR3 protein: CASSLAGGLETQYF

D gene: -
V gene: TRBV28
J gene: TRBJ1-1
clone size: many
CDR3 DNA: TGTGCCAGCAGAAATGACAGAATAAACACTGAAGCTTTCTTT
CDR3 protein: CASRNDRINTEAFF

D gene: -
V gene: TRBV18
J gene: TRBJ2-7
clone size: many
CDR3 DNA: TGTGCCAGCTCAGCCTCTCTGTACGAGCAGTACTTC
CDR3 protein: CASSASLYEQYF

D gene: TRBD1
V gene: TRBV14
J gene: TRBJ1-6
clone size: few
CDR3 DNA: TGTGCCAGCAGCCAGGGACAGGGTTGGAGATCACCCCTCCACTTT
CDR3 protein: CASSQGQGWRSPLHF

D gene: -
V gene: TRBV10-3
J gene: TRBJ1-2
clone size: once
CDR3 DNA: TGTGCCATCAGTGATCAGGGTCTCGGCTACACCTTC
CDR3 protein: CAISDQGLGYTF

D gene: TRBD2
V gene: TRBV20-1
J gene: TRBJ2-1
clone size: -
CDR3 DNA: TGCAGTGCTAGAGATTCGGGACTAGCGGGAGTTCCCCTCCCATATGAGCAGTTCTTC
CDR3 protein: CSARDSGLAGVPLPYEQFF

D gene: TRBD2
V gene: TRBV4-3
J gene: TRBJ2-1
clone size: -
CDR3 DNA: TGCGCCAGCAGCCAAGAGGCGCGGGGGACCTACAATGAGCAGTTCTTC
CDR3 protein: CASSQEARGTYNEQFF

D gene: TRBD1
V gene: TRBV19
J gene: TRBJ2-6
clone size: -
CDR3 DNA: TGTGCCACCTCCCGAGCGGGACAGGGGGCTGGGGCCAACGTCCTGACTTTC
CDR3 protein: CATSRAGQGAGANVLTF

D gene: TRBD2
V gene: TRBV2
J gene: TRBJ2-7
clone size: many
CDR3 DNA: TGTGCCGGGAAGGGACTAGCGGGAGGTATCGAGCAGTACTTC
CDR3 protein: CAGKGLAGGIEQYF

D gene: -
V gene: TRBV19
J gene: TRBJ2-5
clone size: few
CDR3 DNA: TGTGCCAGTAGTATTGACCATAAAGAGACCCAGTACTTC
CDR3 protein: CASSIDHKETQYF

D gene: -
V gene: TRBV7-2
J gene: TRBJ2-7
clone size: many
CDR3 DNA: TGTGCCAGCAGCCAAACGACTGGTTCAGAGCAGTACTTC
CDR3 protein: CASSQTTGSEQYF

D gene: TRBD2
V gene: TRBV27
J gene: TRBJ2-1
clone size: many
CDR3 DNA: TGTGCCAGCAGTACACTAAGCGGGAGTAGGTACAATGAGCAGTTCTTC
CDR3 protein: CASSTLSGSRYNEQFF

D gene: -
V gene: TRBV19
J gene: TRBJ2-5
clone size: -
CDR3 DNA: TGTGCCAGTAGTATTGGGCAGCAGCAGGGAGAGACCCAGTACTTC
CDR3 protein: CASSIGQQQGETQYF

D gene: -
V gene: TRBV5-1
J gene: TRBJ2-3
clone size: few
CDR3 DNA: TGCGCCAGCAGCTTGATGGGGTCCGGAGATACGCAGTATTTT
CDR3 protein: CASSLMGSGDTQYF

D gene: TRBD2
V gene: TRBV6-2/TRBV6-3
J gene: TRBJ2-7
clone size: many
CDR3 DNA: TGTGCCAGCGGGAGGACTAGCCTGATCTACGAGCAGTACTTC
CDR3 protein: CASGRTSLIYEQYF

D gene: TRBD2
V gene: TRBV19
J gene: TRBJ2-7
clone size: many
CDR3 DNA: TGTGCCAGTAGTATTCTTCGACTAGCGGGAGGGCCACACGAGCAGTACTTC
CDR3 protein: CASSILRLAGGPHEQYF

D gene: -
V gene: TRBV12-3/TRBV12-4
J gene: TRBJ1-2
clone size: few
CDR3 DNA: TGTGCCAGCAGTTTAGGAGCCCCTGAGGGTCTTTATGGCTACACCTTC
CDR3 protein: CASSLGAPEGLYGYTF

D gene: TRBD2
V gene: TRBV6-2/TRBV6-3
J gene: TRBJ2-7
clone size: many
CDR3 DNA: TGTGCCAGCAGTTACGAGCCGGGACTAGCTGTTCGGGAGCAGTACTTC
CDR3 protein: CASSYEPGLAVREQYF

D gene: TRBD2
V gene: TRBV11-2
J gene: TRBJ2-1
clone size: few
CDR3 DNA: TGTGCCAGCAGCCCCGGGACTAGCGGGGGACATGAGCAGTTCTTC
CDR3 protein: CASSPGTSGGHEQFF

D gene: -
V gene: TRBV7-9
J gene: TRBJ1-5
clone size: -
CDR3 DNA: TGTGCCAGCAGCTTTGGGGAGGATCAGCCCCAGCATTTT
CDR3 protein: CASSFGEDQPQHF

D gene: TRBD2
V gene: TRBV27
J gene: TRBJ2-7
clone size: -
CDR3 DNA: TGTGCCAGCAGTACACGCAGGGACTACTATTACGAGCAGTACTTC
CDR3 protein: CASSTRRDYYYEQYF

D gene: -
V gene: TRBV4-1
J gene: TRBJ1-5
clone size: -
CDR3 DNA: TGCGCCAGCAGCCAATTTCTCGAACGACAGGCCGAGGGTCAGCCCCAGCATTTT
CDR3 protein: CASSQFLERQAEGQPQHF

D gene: -
V gene: TRBV28
J gene: TRBJ2-4
clone size: -
CDR3 DNA: TGTGCCAGCAGTTTACCCTGGGAGGGGGGCATTCAGTACTTC
CDR3 protein: CASSLPWEGGIQYF

D gene: -
V gene: TRBV19
J gene: TRBJ1-5
clone size: -
CDR3 DNA: TGTGCCAGTAGTGACACAGGGTTGAGCAATCAGCCCCAGCATTTT
CDR3 protein: CASSDTGLSNQPQHF